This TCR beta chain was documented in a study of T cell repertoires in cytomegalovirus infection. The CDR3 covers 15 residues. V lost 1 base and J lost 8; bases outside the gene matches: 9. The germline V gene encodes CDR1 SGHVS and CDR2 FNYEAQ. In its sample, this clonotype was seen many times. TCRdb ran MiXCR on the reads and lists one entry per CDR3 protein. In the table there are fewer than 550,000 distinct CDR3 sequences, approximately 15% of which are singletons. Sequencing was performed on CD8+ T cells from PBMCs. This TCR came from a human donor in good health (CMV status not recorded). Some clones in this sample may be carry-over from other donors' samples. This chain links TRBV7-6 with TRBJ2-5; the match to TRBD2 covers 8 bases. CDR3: CASSLGGGRTRTQYF. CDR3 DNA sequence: TGTGCCAGCAGCTTAGGCGGGGGGCGTACAAGAACCCAGTACTTC.